These 26 T cell receptor beta chains were all obtained from the same sample, sequenced in a study of CD8 T cells in ankylosing spondylitis. These receptors' targets are unknown. TCRdb re-called the 5' RACE reads with MiXCR, one entry per CDR3 protein. The table includes around 770,000 distinct CDR3 sequences, roughly 19% detected once. Regarding the study as a whole: What appeared characteristic of ankylosing spondylitis blood was a TCR beta motif of under 10 highly homologous variants.

Sequencing was done on a sample of blood, either unsorted or a sorted T cell fraction (not recorded which). All receptors derive from a male donor with ankylosing spondylitis.

V usage is TRBV18 and J usage is TRBJ1-4; no reliable D call. The germline CDR1 and CDR2 sequences are KGHSH and LQKENI. V dropped 0 bases and J dropped 6 bases, with 2 bases sitting between them. This CDR3 contains 12 residues. This CDR3 reads CASSPPDEKLFF. The CDR3 DNA reads TGTGCCAGCTCACCACCAGATGAAAAACTGTTTTTT.

This clonotype was detected a few times. CDR3 amino acids: CASSPSIYEQYF. The CDR3 region has the DNA TGTGCCAGCAGTCCTAGTATCTACGAGCAGTACTTC. The genes are TRBV28 and TRBJ2-7; unclear D gene. Germline assignment: CDR1 MDHEN and CDR2 SYDVKM. This CDR3 region has 12 residues. V was trimmed by 5 bases and J by 3 bases, leaving 8 bases between them.

This clonotype was seen a handful of times. The chain links TRBV27 to TRBJ2-1; D call uncertain. The CDR3 contains 14 residues. Germline V CDR1 and CDR2: MNHEY, SMNVEV (reference sequence). The V and J ends lost 8 bases and 1 base respectively, with 12 bases between them. For the CDR3, the DNA is TGTGCCAGCGCCGAGCTAGAATCCTACAATGAGCAGTTCTTC. As protein: CASAELESYNEQFF.

The chain carries TRBV20-1 and TRBJ2-7; 7 bases line up with TRBD2. Trimming removed 1 base from V and 2 bases from J; junction bases left unmatched: 8. This CDR3 is built from 15 residues. Germline V gives CDR1 DFQATT, CDR2 SNEGSKA (reference sequence). The CDR3 DNA follows: TGCAGTGCTAGAGGTTTTGGGACTACTGCCTACGAGCAGTACTTC. Amino acid sequence: CSARGFGTTAYEQYF.

The genes are TRBV7-2 and TRBJ2-7; 9 bases align to TRBD1. V trimming: 7 bases; J trimming: 3 bases; junction bases outside the gene matches: 10. The CDR3 spans 15 residues. Germline-derived CDR1 and CDR2 are SGHTA and FQGNSA. The DNA of the CDR3 is TGTGCCAGCACCCCCTCGGGGGGACAGGGCTACGAGCAGTACTTC. Its translation: CASTPSGGQGYEQYF.

A few counts support this clonotype. The rearrangement uses TRBV5-5 and TRBJ1-1, with 9 positions matching TRBD1. CDR1 SGHKS and CDR2 YYEKEE come from the germline V gene (reference sequence). This CDR3 contains 15 residues. After removal of 3 bases from V and 10 bases from J, the junction contained 13 bases not matched to a gene. CDR3 sequence: CASSSGGTGPWRAFF. Written as DNA, the CDR3 is TGTGCCAGCAGCTCGGGCGGGACAGGGCCCTGGAGAGCTTTCTTT.

This clonotype was picked up a small number of times. This chain joins TRBV5-1 and TRBJ1-2; 9 bases fit TRBD1. Germline loops: CDR1 SGHRS, CDR2 YFSETQ. This CDR3 has 15 amino acids. Germline trimming cut 0 bases from V and 7 bases from J; bases unmatched to any gene: 7. CDR3: CASSLDGQGSRGYTF. DNA of the CDR3: TGCGCCAGCAGCTTGGACGGACAGGGGAGTCGTGGCTACACCTTC.

This clonotype was detected many times. The chain is built from TRBV3-1 and TRBJ2-7, with D possibly being TRBD1 (5 bases). This CDR3 is 12 amino acids long. CDR1 is LGHDT and CDR2 is YNNKEL in the germline V gene (reference sequence). V was trimmed by 2 bases and J by 3 bases, leaving 5 bases between them. In DNA form, the CDR3 reads TGTGCCAGCAGCCAAACAGGCTACGAGCAGTACTTC. Its translation is CASSQTGYEQYF.

This clonotype was counted at least ten times. The chain joins TRBV12-3 or TRBV12-4 to TRBJ2-3; 11 positions agree with TRBD2. The CDR3 spans 15 residues. Trimming took 5 bases from V and 6 from J; bases not matched to a gene: 7. CDR3 residues: CASSPLAGVMDTQYF. CDR3 bases: TGTGCCAGCAGTCCACTAGCGGGAGTAATGGATACGCAGTATTTT.

The rearrangement links TRBV27 to TRBJ1-1, with 7 positions matching TRBD1. With V trimmed by 2 bases and J by 4 bases, 4 bases remained unmatched. Germline-derived CDR1 and CDR2 are MNHEY and SMNVEV (reference sequence). This CDR3 contains 14 residues. The CDR3 DNA reads as TGTGCCAGCAGTTTAAGGGGGCTGTTCACTGAAGCTTTCTTT. As protein: CASSLRGLFTEAFF.

This clonotype occurred many times. The rearrangement uses TRBV5-1 and TRBJ1-1; D perhaps matches TRBD1 (5 bases). Trimming pared 4 bases from V and 0 bases from J, leaving 13 bases between. The CDR3 consists of 15 residues. Looked up from germline, CDR1 is SGHRS and CDR2 is YFSETQ. In nucleotides, the CDR3 is TGCGCCAGCAGCCGGGGACTGAGCATGAACACTGAAGCTTTCTTT. It codes for CASSRGLSMNTEAFF.

The gene calls are TRBV7-2 and TRBJ1-2; tentative D call: TRBD1 (5 bases). This CDR3 is built from 15 residues. CDR1 SGHTA and CDR2 FQGNSA come from the germline V gene. Trimming took off 5 bases at V and 4 bases at J, with 17 bases between the two ends. The CDR3 reads CASSPEGGAPYGYTF. Written as DNA, the CDR3 is TGTGCCAGCAGCCCCGAGGGTGGGGCCCCCTATGGCTACACCTTC.

The CDR3 DNA reads as TGCAGCGTTGACTTGTCAGGGAGGCATGGCTACACCTTC. This codes for CSVDLSGRHGYTF. The chain combines TRBV29-1 with TRBJ1-2; weak D call: TRBD1 (5 bases). Germline-derived CDR1 and CDR2 are SQVTM and ANQGSEA. Trimming left V 3 bases short and J 6 bases short, with 14 bases between. The CDR3 sequence is 13 residues long.

The rearrangement links TRBV19 to TRBJ2-2, with D unclear. With 0 bases removed from V and 3 bases from J, the gap between germline ends came to 11 bases. Germline assignment: CDR1 LNHDA and CDR2 SQIVND (reference sequence). The CDR3 has 16 residues. The chain's CDR3 is CASSIDLQTYTGELFF. The CDR3 DNA follows: TGTGCCAGTAGTATAGATCTACAAACCTACACCGGGGAGCTGTTTTTT.

This clonotype was seen many times. The genes are TRBV5-1 and TRBJ2-1, with 8 bases identical to TRBD1. The junction had 9 bases not matched to a gene; V was cut back by 3 bases and J by 7 bases. This CDR3 contains 15 residues. Germline V gene data show CDR1 as SGHRS and CDR2 as YFSETQ. This CDR3 is CASSWGPGQGNEQFF. CDR3 DNA sequence: TGCGCCAGCAGCTGGGGACCCGGACAGGGAAATGAGCAGTTCTTC.

This chain connects TRBV6-5 to TRBJ1-2; tentatively, D is TRBD1 (5 bases). CDR1 and CDR2 from the germline V gene are MNHEY and SVGAGI. The CDR3 runs 16 residues. Trimming pared 0 bases from V and 5 bases from J, leaving 16 bases between. This CDR3 is CASSYSAFRAEYGYTF. For the CDR3, the DNA is TGTGCCAGCAGTTACTCCGCCTTCAGGGCAGAGTATGGCTACACCTTC.

A few counts support this clonotype. The genes are TRBV27 and TRBJ2-3; D uncertain. The CDR3 consists of 14 residues. CDR1 is MNHEY, CDR2 SMNVEV, per germline (reference sequence). Trimming stripped 6 bases from V and 3 bases from J, with 13 bases between. The CDR3 protein is CASSRTDGTDTQYF. The CDR3 DNA sequence: TGTGCCAGCAGCCGAACCGACGGTACAGATACGCAGTATTTT.

V usage is TRBV2 and J usage is TRBJ1-5; D is undetermined. This CDR3 contains 14 residues. V gave up 4 bases and J gave up 0 bases, with 7 bases separating them. Germline V gene data show CDR1 as SNHLY and CDR2 as FYNNEI. As DNA, the CDR3 is TGTGCCAGCAGTGGACCCCCTAGCAATCAGCCCCAGCATTTT. This gives the protein CASSGPPSNQPQHF. The variable domain in full, completed from reference TRBV2 and TRBJ1-5, reads EPEVTQTPSHQVTQMGQEVILRCVPISNHLYFYWYRQILGQKVEFLVSFYNNEISEKSEIFDDQFSVERPDGSNFTLKIRSTKLEDSAMYFCASSGPPSNQPQHFGDGTRLSIL.

This clonotype has more than one count but fewer than ten. The rearrangement links TRBV4-1 to TRBJ2-7; 9 positions agree with TRBD1. This CDR3 contains 17 residues. Trimming took 0 bases from V and 0 from J; bases not matched to a gene: 6. CDR1 is MGHRA and CDR2 is YSYEKL in the germline V gene. CDR3 DNA: TGCGCCAGCAGCCAAGAACTGGGACAGGGACTCTCCTACGAGCAGTACTTC. It specifies CASSQELGQGLSYEQYF.

The sample holds one count of this clonotype. This chain links TRBV12-3 or TRBV12-4 with TRBJ2-2, with D hard to call. The CDR3 consists of 13 residues. V lost 3 bases and J lost 12, with 14 bases in between. CDR3 sequence reads: CASSFSCSAKLFF. The CDR3 DNA sequence: TGTGCCAGCAGTTTTTCTTGTTCGGCAAAGCTGTTTTTT.

The chain is built from TRBV6-1 and TRBJ2-5; the match to TRBD1 covers 7 bases. This CDR3 contains 14 residues. CDR1 is MNHNS, CDR2 SASEGT, per germline. The junction had 10 bases not matched to a gene; V was cut back by 7 bases and J by 5 bases. The CDR3 bases are TGTGCCAGCACCACGACAGGGTTGGGGGAGACCCAGTACTTC. This sequence encodes CASTTTGLGETQYF.

The chain links TRBV6-1 to TRBJ2-3; D might be TRBD1 (5 bases). This CDR3 contains 16 residues. The V end lost 6 bases, the J end lost 1 base, and 17 bases lay between the germline ends. In germline, CDR1 is MNHNS, CDR2 SASEGT. CDR3: CASSDRAVWGTDTQYF. The CDR3 region has the DNA TGTGCCAGCAGCGACAGAGCTGTTTGGGGCACAGATACGCAGTATTTT.

This clonotype was counted between two and nine times. J is TRBJ1-6 and V is TRBV19; D remains ambiguous. The V end lost 5 bases, the J end lost 5 bases, and 10 bases lay between the germline ends. Germline-derived CDR1 and CDR2 are LNHDA and SQIVND (reference sequence). The CDR3 sequence is 14 residues long. The CDR3 nucleotides read TGTGCCAGTAGTCAAGTGCGGAATAATTCACCCCTCCACTTT. Its translation: CASSQVRNNSPLHF.

The chain links TRBV12-3 or TRBV12-4 to TRBJ1-1; no firm D call. The germline V and J ends were trimmed by 0 bases and 7 bases, with 6 bases remaining between them. The CDR3 has 12 amino acids. CDR3: CASSLAGYEAFF. In DNA form, the CDR3 reads TGTGCCAGCAGTTTAGCCGGATATGAAGCTTTCTTT.

In its sample, this clonotype was seen many times. This chain connects TRBV5-6 to TRBJ2-7; 7 bases match TRBD1. Germline V gives CDR1 SGHDT, CDR2 YYEEEE. The length of the CDR3 is 14 residues. V was clipped by 4 bases and J by 4 bases; unmatched bases: 8. The CDR3 region has the DNA TGTGCCAGCAGCATCTCCGGGACAGAGTACGAGCAGTACTTC. This sequence encodes CASSISGTEYEQYF.

J is TRBJ2-1 and V is TRBV7-2, with D perhaps being TRBD1 or TRBD2 (5 bases each). Per germline, CDR1 SGHTA and CDR2 FQGNSA. This CDR3 region has 14 residues. V was cut by 5 bases and J by 8 bases, with 16 bases left in between. CDR3 residues: CASSATGTSYEQFF. CDR3 in DNA: TGTGCCAGCAGCGCTACCGGGACCTCCTATGAGCAGTTCTTC.